This T cell receptor (beta chain) stems from a study of T-cell reconstitution after alpha-beta-depleted transplantation in children. Broader study findings: By about two months after transplant, alpha-beta T cells reportedly arose from several hundred graft clones that had expanded. Day-60 TCRbeta diversity that was high in some patients was derived from surviving recipient T cells and thymic progenitors. Most T-cell counts and diversity one year after the transplant came from T cells that were newly produced.

Ten or more counts support this clonotype. The antigen remains undetermined. Germline CDR1 reads SQVTM; CDR2 reads ANQGSEA. The CDR3 spans 11 residues. The ends were cut back, 3 bases at V and 11 bases at J, with 13 bases in the middle. Unique molecular identifiers were used to barcode this TCRbeta library. TCRdb itself ran the PCR reads through MiXCR, one entry per CDR3 protein. The sample carries fewer than 35,000 distinct CDR3 sequences, 15% to 20% recorded once. Sample: PBMCs, mostly from graft donor cells, taken 60 days after TCRalphabeta/CD19-depleted stem cell transplant. V is TRBV29-1 and J is TRBJ1-1; D not resolved. This sequence originates from a male patient between 2 and 10 years old who had a stem cell transplant for acute lymphoblastic leukemia, so the T cells may come from the graft donor. The CDR3 region is CSVDDPINAFF. The CDR3 bases are TGCAGCGTTGACGACCCCATAAACGCTTTCTTT.